This is a list of T cell receptor beta chains from one sample in a study of beta chain features in type 1 diabetes. Using immunoSEQ multiplex PCR, the repertoire was profiled, and TCRdb retains in-frame clones only, with some absent. The table lists under 900,000 clones, about a sixth of them singletons. The sequenced sample was naive CD4+ T cells from blood. The receptors stem from a woman aged 18-29 years in good health. Each CDR3 is given with its conserved first and last residue. Clone size is not always given. Where it is, it says once, few, many or a class for expanded clones.

j_gene	v_gene	len	abundance	CDR3aa
TRBJ2-6	TRBV5-6	18	few	CASSSVTSGPIWANVLTF
TRBJ2-3	TRBV28	14	NA	CASSFFVGTDTQYF
TRBJ1-4	TRBV7-9	15	few	CASSSMGGGGEKLFF
TRBJ2-7	TRBV18	15	NA	CASSPPGVYGYEQYF
TRBJ1-3	TRBV7-9	16	NA	CASSYGQGFSGNTIYF
TRBJ2-1	TRBV7-2	18	NA	CASSFGGRAVGSYNEQFF
TRBJ1-5	TRBV25-1	16	few	CASSDGQHYSNQPQHF
TRBJ2-7	TRBV7-2	16	few	CASSYRKAGGHYEQYF
TRBJ2-2	TRBV2	13	NA	CASRETGTGELFF
TRBJ2-1	TRBV7-8	16	few	CASSWRAGIYDNEQFF
TRBJ2-5	TRBV7-2	15	few	CASSLAGGTQETQYF
TRBJ2-2	TRBV15	18	few	CATSRRETSGSRTGELFF
TRBJ2-7	TRBV18	12	NA	CASSRTSYEQYF
TRBJ2-7	TRBV7-2	18	NA	CASSIGLAGVGASYEQYF
TRBJ1-4	TRBV6-1	14	NA	CASSGRDLNEKLFF
TRBJ1-4	TRBV5-6	15	NA	CASSRAQGSWEKLFF
TRBJ2-7	TRBV7-8	13	once	CASVSVGGWEQYF
TRBJ2-5	TRBV9	16	once	CASSVRLAGGQETQYF
TRBJ2-5	TRBV7-8	14	few	CASSLGLAGETQYF
TRBJ2-7	TRBV7-9	12	few	CAVGTSGYEQYF
TRBJ2-7	TRBV4-1	16	NA	CASSQETVAGAYEQYF
TRBJ2-1	TRBV5-1	13	few	CASSRGFTDEQFF
TRBJ2-7	TRBV10-3	13	NA	CAISVGGKSEQYF
TRBJ1-5	TRBV6-6	15	NA	CASSPRGYSNQPQHF
TRBJ2-7	TRBV6-5	15	NA	CASSLSAHFYYEQYF
TRBJ2-1	TRBV19	13	few	CASSIPGRDEQFF
TRBJ2-6	TRBV28	17	few	CASSLVRWGSGANVLTF
TRBJ1-1	TRBV2	15	NA	CASSWTGGLSTEAFF
TRBJ2-1	TRBV11-3	15	NA	CASSFSGVSYNEQFF
TRBJ1-1	TRBV29-1	13	few	CSGALNRNTEAFF
TRBJ1-2	TRBV5-4	15	few	CASSSRDRDGYGYTF
TRBJ2-7	TRBV6-5	15	NA	CASSYSSSGNYEQYF
TRBJ2-7	TRBV28	15	NA	CASSLTGQGRYEQYF
TRBJ2-5	TRBV4-3	16	NA	CASSQSGSDARETQYF
TRBJ2-7	TRBV6-5	13	NA	CASSVIGAYEQYF
TRBJ2-5	TRBV28	14	few	CASSFGGTQETQYF
TRBJ1-2	TRBV2	15	few	CASRLGRLLDYGYTF
TRBJ1-2	TRBV4-1	13	NA	CASSPDRAAGYTF
TRBJ1-5	TRBV4-2	18	NA	CASSHSPGQRNSNQPQHF
TRBJ1-4	TRBV4-2	18	few	CASSSLDRMGSGDEKLFF
TRBJ2-1	TRBV5-1	13	NA	CASSLVQFHEQFF
TRBJ2-7	TRBV27	13	NA	CASSPGTGDEQYF
TRBJ1-5	TRBV6-6	14	NA	CASRTGALNQPQHF
TRBJ2-5	TRBV6-6	15	few	CASIGTSGPGETQYF
TRBJ2-1	TRBV21-1	17	NA	CASSKLGQRDSYNEQFF
TRBJ2-7	TRBV27	15	few	CASSSKGGGSYEQYF
TRBJ1-2	TRBV18	16	few	CASSPSTAGSNYGYTF
TRBJ2-7	TRBV7-3	14	few	CASSLGGSGYEQYF
TRBJ2-4	TRBV7-3	16	few	CASSLSENRAKNIQYF
TRBJ2-1	TRBV5-6	15	few	CASSFGLAGVGEQFF
TRBJ1-5	TRBV4-2	13	NA	CASSHFPDQPQHF
TRBJ1-5	TRBV5-4	13	NA	CASSLDRDQPQHF
TRBJ2-1	TRBV28	15	few	CASSAPGQGVNEQFF
TRBJ2-2	TRBV28	14	NA	CASSLGGITGELFF
TRBJ2-1	TRBV5-4	16	few	CASSPQLAGANNEQFF
TRBJ2-5	TRBV7-9	16	NA	CASSFPLAGAGETQYF
TRBJ2-7	TRBV7-9	14	NA	CASSSPGEDYEQYF